One T cell receptor beta chain is described in this entry. This specimen comes from a study of radiotherapy plus CTLA-4 blockade in lung cancer. Assay: immunoSEQ multiplex PCR; the TCRdb copy retains only in-frame clones and omits some. The table records some 110,000 clones, roughly 80% of them present only once. Sequenced material: peripheral blood, taken from a patient treated with radiotherapy plus ipilimumab. The sequence was collected from a human donor with non-small cell lung cancer who had a partial response to radiotherapy plus ipilimumab.

The CDR3 is CASSYSGILETGELFF. In DNA form, the CDR3 reads TGTGCCAGCAGTTACTCGGGTATTCTGGAGACCGGGGAGCTGTTTTTT. V gene TRBV6-5 combines with J gene TRBJ2-2; unclear D gene. The CDR3 loop spans 16 amino acids. V gave up 0 bases and J gave up 5 bases, with 13 bases separating them. Germline-derived CDR1 and CDR2 are MNHEY and SVGAGI.